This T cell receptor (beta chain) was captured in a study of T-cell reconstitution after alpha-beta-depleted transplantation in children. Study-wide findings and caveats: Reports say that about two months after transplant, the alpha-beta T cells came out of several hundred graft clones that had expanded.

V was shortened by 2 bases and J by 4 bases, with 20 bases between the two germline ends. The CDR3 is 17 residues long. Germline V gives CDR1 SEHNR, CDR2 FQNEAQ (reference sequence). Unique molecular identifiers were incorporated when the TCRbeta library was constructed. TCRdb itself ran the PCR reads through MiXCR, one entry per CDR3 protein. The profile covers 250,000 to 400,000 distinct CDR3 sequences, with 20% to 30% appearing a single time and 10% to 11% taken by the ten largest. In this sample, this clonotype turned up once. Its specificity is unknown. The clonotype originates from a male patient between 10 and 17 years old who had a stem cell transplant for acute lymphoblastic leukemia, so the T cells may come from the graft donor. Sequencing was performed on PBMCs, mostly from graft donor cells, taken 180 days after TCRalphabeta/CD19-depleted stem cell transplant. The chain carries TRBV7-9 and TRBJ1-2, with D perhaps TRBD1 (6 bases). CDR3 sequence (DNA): TGTGCCAGCAGCTTAATGAAAGGGCAGGGGAAGACCTATGGCTACACCTTC. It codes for CASSLMKGQGKTYGYTF.